The clone carrying this TCR beta chain has a single count. The target antigen is unknown. Germline V gene sequence: CDR1 MNHEY, CDR2 SVGEGT. This CDR3 contains 15 residues. The ends were cut back, 0 bases at V and 0 bases at J, with 9 bases in the middle. This sample was included in a study of CD8 T cells in Susac syndrome. General study points: The study recognized that the number of individuals in its TCR sequencing and HLA analysis was relatively small.

The multiple sclerosis control group comprised treatment-naive patients with stable or active relapsing-remitting disease. Negative isolation was used for CD8+ and CD4+ T cells, and FACS enrichment was applied to TEMRA cells. Random hexamers served to reverse transcribe roughly 0.5 to 1 ug RNA. Amplification of TCR beta CDR3 across 54 Vbeta and 13 Jbeta was performed with immunoSEQ multiplex PCR. TCRdb reprocessed the immunoSEQ multiplex PCR reads via MiXCR and lists one record per CDR3 protein. The sample holds about 210,000 distinct CDR3 sequences; about 96% are singletons and the top ten take 0.08% to 0.095%.

Sequenced material: CD4+ T cells from PBMCs. The chain recombines TRBV6-2 or TRBV6-3 with TRBJ2-7; TRBD2 might be the D (5 bases). This clonotype was obtained from a human donor with multiple sclerosis. CDR3 DNA sequence: TGTGCCAGCAGTTACTCTCGACTAACCTCCTACGAGCAGTACTTC. This encodes CASSYSRLTSYEQYF.